A single sample gave rise to the 15 T cell receptor beta chains below, sequenced in a study of shared clonotypes between healthy human individuals. Assay used: immunoSEQ multiplex PCR; TCRdb lists only in-frame clones, some missing. This repertoire shows some 2,400,000 clones, approximately 95% found once; its top ten account for around 0.13%. Sequenced material: naive CD4+ T cells sorted from blood. Subset reported: CD45RA+ positively selected. The receptor source for this set is a man between 18 and 35 years old in good health.

The rearrangement links TRBV14 to TRBJ2-1; TRBD2 matches 11 bases. CDR1 is SGHDN and CDR2 is FVKESK in the germline V gene. The CDR3 loop spans 14 amino acids. V gave up 0 bases and J gave up 13 bases; unmatched junction bases: 5. In nucleotides, the CDR3 is TGTGCCAGCAGCCAAGAGATTAGCGGGGGGGGACAGTTCTTC. Protein: CASSQEISGGGQFF.

As concerns this clone: This same CDR3 is encoded by further DNA sequences in the sample. The chain joins TRBV4-3 to TRBJ2-7; a weak D match, TRBD1 (6 bases). The V gene lost 5 bases and the J gene lost 0 bases, with 11 bases spanning the gap. The germline V gene has CDR1 LGHNA and CDR2 YSLEER. The CDR3 is made up of 14 amino acids. The CDR3 region is CASSRTVLSYEQYF. CDR3 bases: TGCGCCAGCAGCAGGACAGTACTCTCCTACGAGCAGTACTTC.

V and J are TRBV30 and TRBJ2-2, with 7 bases aligning to TRBD2. With V trimmed by 2 bases and J by 5 bases, 11 bases remained unmatched. CDR3 length: 16 amino acids. Germline CDR1 reads GTSNPN; CDR2 reads SVGIG (reference sequence). The CDR3: CAWSPWSGKGTGELFF. CDR3 nucleotide sequence: TGTGCCTGGAGTCCTTGGAGCGGGAAAGGAACCGGGGAGCTGTTTTTT.

The chain links TRBV6-5 to TRBJ2-1, with D tentatively TRBD2 (5 bases). CDR3 size: 14 residues. The V and J ends lost 5 bases and 2 bases respectively, with 10 bases between them. Germline values: CDR1 MNHEY, CDR2 SVGAGI. The CDR3 nucleotides read TGTGCCAGCAGTACGTCCGGGACCTACAATGAGCAGTTCTTC. Protein sequence: CASSTSGTYNEQFF.

This chain connects TRBV10-1 to TRBJ2-7, with D perhaps TRBD2 (5 bases). V was clipped by 5 bases and J by 7 bases, with 12 bases between them. The length of the CDR3 is 12 residues. CDR1 and CDR2 (germline): WNHNN, SYGVQD (reference sequence). The CDR3 spells CASSSDSGEQYF. CDR3 DNA: TGCGCCAGCAGTTCGGACTCCGGGGAGCAGTACTTC.

The gene calls are TRBV27 and TRBJ2-7; D is perhaps TRBD2 (6 bases). Germline assignment: CDR1 MNHEY and CDR2 SMNVEV (reference sequence). The CDR3 consists of 15 residues. V shed 3 bases and J shed 6 bases, with 18 bases lying between them. In nucleotides, the CDR3 is TGTGCCAGCAGTTTTTCAGGTGGCGGGGAAGGCGAGCAGTACTTC. It translates to CASSFSGGGEGEQYF.

The chain combines TRBV4-1 with TRBJ2-1; D ambiguous. The CDR3 runs 16 residues. Germline CDR1 is MGHRA and CDR2 is YSYEKL. Trimming shortened V by 0 bases and J by 8 bases, and 17 bases separated the two germline ends. The CDR3 spells CASSQDPGYPIDEQFF. The CDR3 bases are TGCGCCAGCAGCCAAGATCCTGGATACCCCATCGATGAGCAGTTCTTC.

The chain couples TRBV28 to TRBJ2-5; TRBD2 might be the D (5 bases). V was trimmed by 6 bases and J by 0 bases, leaving 11 bases between them. CDR1 and CDR2 from the germline V gene are MDHEN and SYDVKM. The CDR3 is 14 amino acids. The CDR3 DNA reads as TGTGCCAGCAGCGAAACGGGAAACCAAGAGACCCAGTACTTC. Its protein product is CASSETGNQETQYF.

J is TRBJ2-1 and V is TRBV6-5; TRBD2 agrees at 7 bases. The J segment lost 7 bases and the V segment lost 5 bases, leaving 8 bases of the junction unmatched. The CDR3 sequence is 14 residues long. Germline-derived CDR1 and CDR2 are MNHEY and SVGAGI. CDR3: CASSPFTSDNEQFF. The CDR3 DNA follows: TGTGCCAGCAGTCCCTTCACTAGCGATAATGAGCAGTTCTTC.

J is TRBJ2-5 and V is TRBV5-1; 7 nucleotides align to TRBD1. This CDR3 is built from 14 residues. V trimming: 4 bases; J trimming: 5 bases; junction bases outside the gene matches: 8. Germline assignment: CDR1 SGHRS and CDR2 YFSETQ. CDR3 sequence (DNA): TGCGCCAGCAGCCGGGACAGAGTAATGGAGACCCAGTACTTC. Amino acids: CASSRDRVMETQYF. Looking up the rest from reference TRBV5-1 and TRBJ2-5 gives the full variable domain: KAGVTQTPRYLIKTRGQQVTLSCSPISGHRSVSWYQQTPGQGLQFLFEYFSETQRNKGNFPGRFSGRQFSNSRSEMNVSTLELGDSALYLCASSRDRVMETQYFGPGTRLLVL.

The chain links TRBV28 to TRBJ2-7, with a weak D call TRBD1 (6 bases). Trimming pared 11 bases from V and 3 bases from J, leaving 17 bases between. This CDR3 spans 13 amino acids. Looked up from germline, CDR1 is MDHEN and CDR2 is SYDVKM. In DNA form, the CDR3 reads TGTGCCTTTCGACCCAGGGGCAGCTACGAGCAGTACTTC. This gives the protein CAFRPRGSYEQYF.

The chain has TRBV5-6 and TRBJ1-2; no definite D call. This CDR3 has 12 amino acids. V lost 4 bases to trimming and J lost 8 bases, with 12 bases between them. Germline V gives CDR1 SGHDT, CDR2 YYEEEE. CDR3 amino acids: CASSVTPRGYTF. CDR3 nucleotide sequence: TGTGCCAGCAGCGTTACGCCCCGGGGCTACACCTTC.

V and J are TRBV13 and TRBJ2-2, with a possible D match to TRBD2 (5 bases). CDR3 length: 17 residues. Deletions cut 2 bases from V and 4 bases from J, with 17 bases between. Germline V gene sequence: CDR1 PRHDT, CDR2 FYEKMQ (reference sequence). CDR3: CASSLRGAPLLTGELFF. Here the CDR3 DNA reads TGTGCCAGCAGCTTACGGGGTGCTCCTCTTCTCACCGGGGAGCTGTTTTTT.

The chain uses TRBV6-1 and TRBJ1-6, with a weak D call TRBD1 (5 bases). CDR1 and CDR2 (germline): MNHNS, SASEGT. V lost 4 bases and J 4 bases, leaving 11 bases between the germline ends. The CDR3 covers 15 residues. The CDR3 protein is CASSGQGVYNSPLHF. As DNA, the CDR3 is TGTGCCAGCAGTGGGCAGGGCGTGTATAATTCACCCCTCCACTTT.

The gene calls are TRBV4-1 and TRBJ1-2; possibly TRBD1 for D (5 bases). CDR3 length: 17 amino acids. Between the trimmed V and J ends, which lost 0 bases and 5 bases, there was a span of 19 bases. From germline, CDR1 is MGHRA and CDR2 YSYEKL. The CDR3 here is CASSQDVGGLPVYGYTF. DNA of the CDR3: TGCGCCAGCAGCCAAGATGTGGGGGGTCTTCCTGTATATGGCTACACCTTC.